Presented here are 27 T cell receptor beta chains from one specimen sequenced in a study of blood T cell repertoires in COVID-19. The data were produced by immunoSEQ multiplex PCR, yet TCRdb's version contains in-frame clones alone and is incomplete. The table includes roughly 70,000 clones, approximately 90% detected once. Sample: peripheral blood. The receptors originated from a woman between 55 and 75 years old with active COVID-19.

The chain is built from TRBV6-5 and TRBJ1-6; 10 nucleotides match TRBD1. Per germline, CDR1 MNHEY and CDR2 SVGAGI. There are 15 residues in the CDR3. After removal of 6 bases from V and 7 bases from J, the junction contained 6 bases not matched to a gene. The CDR3: CASSRQGARNSPLHF. The CDR3 DNA reads as TGTGCCAGCAGCCGACAGGGGGCGCGGAATTCACCCCTCCACTTT.

This chain connects TRBV28 to TRBJ2-7, with 10 bases fitting TRBD1. The germline gives CDR1 MDHEN, CDR2 SYDVKM. V shed 8 bases and J 4 bases; nucleotides not matched to a gene: 11. The length of the CDR3 is 15 residues. CDR3 in DNA: TGTGCCAGCCAAACCCCCGGGACAGGGGTGTACGAGCAGTACTTC. Protein product: CASQTPGTGVYEQYF.

This chain connects TRBV18 to TRBJ2-1, with 7 nucleotides matching TRBD1. V dropped 0 bases and J dropped 4; count of bases not matched to a gene: 6. The length of the CDR3 is 16 residues. Germline V CDR1 and CDR2: KGHSH, LQKENI. The CDR3 is CASSPPVRGPYNEQFF. The CDR3 nucleotides are TGTGCCAGCTCACCACCGGTGAGGGGGCCTTACAATGAGCAGTTCTTC.

The rearrangement uses TRBV5-1 and TRBJ2-1; the match to TRBD1 covers 7 bases. This CDR3 is built from 14 residues. Per germline, CDR1 SGHRS and CDR2 YFSETQ. V shed 5 bases and J 8 bases; nucleotides not matched to a gene: 10. The CDR3 DNA sequence: TGCGCCAGCAGTGGCAGGAGAGGGGGCGATGAGCAGTTCTTC. Protein sequence: CASSGRRGGDEQFF.

The chain combines TRBV5-1 with TRBJ1-5; maybe TRBD1 (5 bases). Trimming removed 3 bases at V and 0 bases at J, with 10 bases between. From germline, CDR1 is SGHRS and CDR2 YFSETQ. There are 15 residues in the CDR3. Here the CDR3 reads CASSSGEHSNQPQHF. In DNA form, the CDR3 reads TGCGCCAGCAGCTCGGGGGAGCATAGCAATCAGCCCCAGCATTTT.

This sequence joins TRBV3-1 (or the pseudogene TRBV3-2) and TRBJ2-1; TRBD2 matches at 13 bases. With V trimmed by 1 base and J by 8 bases, 11 bases remained unmatched. This CDR3 comprises 18 residues. Germline CDR1 is LGHDT and CDR2 is YNNKEL (reference sequence). The CDR3 loop reads CASSQVLAGGYGSDEQFF. In DNA form, the CDR3 reads TGTGCCAGCAGCCAAGTACTAGCGGGAGGGTATGGGAGCGATGAGCAGTTCTTC.

The V gene is TRBV18, the J gene TRBJ2-1; 11 bases are a match to TRBD2. The germline CDR1 and CDR2 sequences are KGHSH and LQKENI. CDR3 length: 17 amino acids. The V segment lost 4 bases and the J segment 2 bases; nucleotides outside the gene matches: 7. The DNA for the CDR3 is TGTGCCAGCTCACTAAACTCGGGACTAGCGGCCTACAATGAGCAGTTCTTC. Protein product: CASSLNSGLAAYNEQFF.

The rearrangement uses TRBV18 and TRBJ1-2; no clear D. Germline V lookup: CDR1 KGHSH, CDR2 LQKENI. This CDR3 contains 15 residues. V gave up 6 bases and J gave up 4 bases, with 18 bases separating them. The CDR3, as DNA: TGTGCCAGCTCCCACACCAGTGCCCCTTCCTATGGCTACACCTTC. The encoded protein is CASSHTSAPSYGYTF.

The chain recombines TRBV27 with TRBJ2-1; 12 positions agree with TRBD2. This CDR3 has 17 amino acids. Germline V gene sequence: CDR1 MNHEY, CDR2 SMNVEV (reference sequence). With 2 bases clipped from V and 4 bases from J, the junction kept 6 bases outside the gene matches. CDR3: CASSLASGRAEYNEQFF. DNA of the CDR3: TGTGCCAGCAGTTTAGCTAGCGGGAGGGCTGAGTACAATGAGCAGTTCTTC.

V is TRBV10-2 and J is TRBJ1-1; D not resolved. The CDR3 has 16 amino acids. V was clipped by 0 bases and J by 8 bases, with 19 bases between them. Germline CDR1 WSHSY, CDR2 SAAADI. CDR3 sequence: CASSESTRSLVREAFF. The CDR3 DNA reads as TGCGCCAGCAGTGAGTCGACTCGTTCGCTTGTGAGGGAAGCTTTCTTT.

The chain recombines TRBV18 with TRBJ2-7; 9 bases line up with TRBD2. CDR3 length: 15 amino acids. Unmatched junction bases numbered 4, after V lost 2 bases and J lost 2 bases. The V gene's germline CDR1 is KGHSH and CDR2 LQKENI. In DNA, the CDR3 is TGTGCCAGCTCACCATCTAGCGGGAAGACCTACGAGCAGTACTTC. This sequence encodes CASSPSSGKTYEQYF. Complete variable domain (other parts from reference TRBV18 and TRBJ2-7): NAGVMQNPRHLVRRRGQEARLRCSPMKGHSHVYWYRQLPEEGLKFMVYLQKENIIDESGMPKERFSAEFPKEGPSILRIQQVVRGDSAAYFCASSPSSGKTYEQYFGPGTRLTVT.

This clone was counted once. V usage is TRBV30 and J usage is TRBJ1-2; possible D gene TRBD1, 5 bases. CDR1 GTSNPN and CDR2 SVGIG come from the germline V gene (reference sequence). The CDR3 is made up of 12 amino acids. V was shortened by 2 bases and J by 8 bases, with 12 bases between the two germline ends. The CDR3 region is CAWSIGVKGYTF. CDR3 DNA sequence: TGTGCCTGGAGTATAGGGGTTAAGGGCTACACCTTC.

This chain uses TRBV18 with TRBJ2-7; no reliable D call. The CDR3 extends over 14 amino acids. The V gene lost 0 bases and the J gene lost 4 bases, with 10 bases spanning the gap. Germline values: CDR1 KGHSH, CDR2 LQKENI. In DNA, the CDR3 is TGTGCCAGCTCACCACCGGAGACCTTTTACGAGCAGTACTTC. Protein product: CASSPPETFYEQYF.

The chain recombines TRBV9 with TRBJ2-1, with 10 positions matching TRBD1. Germline CDR1 is SGDLS and CDR2 is YYNGEE. Trimming removed 3 bases from V and 6 bases from J; junction bases left unmatched: 9. The CDR3 extends over 16 amino acids. The CDR3, as DNA: TGTGCCAGCAGCGGCCTGACAGGGGGCTCAGGCAATGAGCAGTTCTTC. Its protein product is CASSGLTGGSGNEQFF.

This rearrangement joins TRBV15 to TRBJ2-7, with D possibly matching TRBD1 (5 bases). The germline CDR1 and CDR2 sequences are LNHNV and YYDKDF (reference sequence). The CDR3 totals 14 residues. Between the trimmed V and J ends, which lost 0 bases and 3 bases, there was a span of 9 bases. The CDR3 nucleotides are TGTGCCACCAGCAGAGAGGACACAGGCTACGAGCAGTACTTC. Protein sequence: CATSREDTGYEQYF.

The rearrangement links TRBV28 to TRBJ1-5; weak D call: TRBD1 (5 bases). Germline V gene data show CDR1 as MDHEN and CDR2 as SYDVKM. V was trimmed by 4 bases and J by 4 bases, leaving 14 bases between them. This CDR3 has 15 amino acids. CDR3 in amino acids: CASSSGTAGNQPQHF. As DNA, the CDR3 is TGTGCCAGCAGTTCCGGGACGGCGGGGAATCAGCCCCAGCATTTT.

J is TRBJ1-3 and V is TRBV28; no firm D call. This CDR3 comprises 18 residues. Germline values: CDR1 MDHEN, CDR2 SYDVKM. The germline V and J ends were trimmed by 3 bases and 0 bases, with 18 bases remaining between them. The CDR3 nucleotides are TGTGCCAGCAGTTTCGGGATTGACGGCGGCTACTCTGGAAACACCATATATTTT. As protein: CASSFGIDGGYSGNTIYF. Using reference TRBV28 and TRBJ1-3 for the parts outside the CDR3, the full variable domain is DVKVTQSSRYLVKRTGEKVFLECVQDMDHENMFWYRQDPGLGLRLIYFSYDVKMKEKGDIPEGYSVSREKKERFSLILESASTNQTSMYLCASSFGIDGGYSGNTIYFGEGSWLTVV.

The rearrangement links TRBV5-1 to TRBJ2-1; D possibly corresponds to TRBD2 (6 bases). The germline V gene encodes CDR1 SGHRS and CDR2 YFSETQ. Trimming removed 5 bases at V and 15 bases at J, with 15 bases between. This CDR3 is built from 11 residues. Written as DNA, the CDR3 is TGCGCCAGCAGGGCGGGGAGTTTAAGGTTCTTC. This codes for CASRAGSLRFF.

In this sample, this clone turned up a few times. This sequence joins TRBV11-2 and TRBJ1-2, with D hard to call. The CDR3 loop spans 13 amino acids. Trimming shortened V by 5 bases and J by 0 bases, and 7 bases separated the two germline ends. Germline V lookup: CDR1 SGHAT, CDR2 FQNNGV. CDR3 coding DNA: TGTGCCAGCAGCCCGAGCTCTAACTATGGCTACACCTTC. Translated: CASSPSSNYGYTF.

This chain connects TRBV28 to TRBJ2-2; D is perhaps TRBD1 (5 bases). Per germline, CDR1 MDHEN and CDR2 SYDVKM. V was trimmed by 6 bases and J by 6 bases, leaving 11 bases between them. This CDR3 spans 13 amino acids. The CDR3 DNA follows: TGTGCCAGCAGGTTGGAAGGGGCCGGGGAGCTGTTTTTT. Protein: CASRLEGAGELFF.

CDR3 bases: TGCGCCAGCAGCTCCGGGACAGCGAATCAGCCCCAGCATTTT. Amino acids: CASSSGTANQPQHF. This chain connects TRBV5-1 to TRBJ1-5; 7 bases line up with TRBD1. The germline CDR1 and CDR2 sequences are SGHRS and YFSETQ. The length of the CDR3 is 14 residues. V gave up 3 bases and J gave up 4 bases; unmatched junction bases: 4.

This chain uses TRBV19 with TRBJ2-1, with 7 bases lining up with TRBD2. After removal of 6 bases from V and 4 bases from J, the junction contained 3 bases not matched to a gene. This CDR3 is 13 amino acids long. CDR1 LNHDA and CDR2 SQIVND come from the germline V gene (reference sequence). CDR3 amino acids: CASSLAEYNEQFF. CDR3 DNA: TGTGCCAGTAGCCTAGCGGAATACAATGAGCAGTTCTTC.

This sequence joins TRBV5-6 and TRBJ1-5, with TRBD1 identical over 12 bases. V gave up 4 bases and J gave up 2 bases; unmatched junction bases: 7. Germline CDR1 SGHDT, CDR2 YYEEEE. The CDR3 runs to 17 residues. This CDR3 reads CASSPRGQGAGNQPQHF. The CDR3 DNA follows: TGTGCCAGCAGCCCGAGGGGACAGGGGGCAGGCAATCAGCCCCAGCATTTT.

V is TRBV19 and J is TRBJ2-4; TRBD2 is a possible D gene (5 bases). Trimming took 4 bases from V and 1 from J, leaving 14 bases between them. The length of the CDR3 is 16 residues. Germline V CDR1 and CDR2: LNHDA, SQIVND (reference sequence). The CDR3, as DNA: TGTGCCAGTAGTAGTCCGGGGATAGTGGCCAAAAACATTCAGTACTTC. It yields the protein CASSSPGIVAKNIQYF.

The chain combines TRBV5-4 with TRBJ2-2, with a possible D match to TRBD1 (6 bases). Trimming stripped 4 bases from V and 5 bases from J, with 12 bases between. The CDR3 loop spans 14 amino acids. CDR1 and CDR2 (germline): SGHNT, YYREEE (reference sequence). In DNA, the CDR3 is TGTGCCAGCAGCAGGGACATTCGGACCGGGGAGCTGTTTTTT. Translating it yields CASSRDIRTGELFF. Full variable domain (outside the CDR3, taken from reference TRBV5-4 and TRBJ2-2): ETGVTQSPTHLIKTRGQQVTLRCSSQSGHNTVSWYQQALGQGPQFIFQYYREEENGRGNFPPRFSGLQFPNYSSELNVNALELDDSALYLCASSRDIRTGELFFGEGSRLTVL.

The V and J genes are TRBV11-2 and TRBJ2-5, with D maybe TRBD1 (6 bases). From germline, CDR1 is SGHAT and CDR2 FQNNGV. The CDR3 covers 15 residues. Deletions cut 5 bases from V and 3 bases from J, with 16 bases between. The CDR3: CASSLQGSTEETQYF. The CDR3 bases are TGTGCCAGCAGCCTTCAGGGGTCCACCGAAGAGACCCAGTACTTC.

The rearrangement joins TRBV4-2 to TRBJ2-7; 9 nucleotides agree with TRBD1. Germline V CDR1 and CDR2: LGHNA, YNFKEQ. Losses at the gene ends were 2 bases for V and 1 base for J; bases not matched to a gene: 9. The CDR3 consists of 17 residues. The CDR3 sequence: CASSQTPGTGLSYEQYF. CDR3 in DNA: TGTGCCAGCAGCCAAACTCCCGGGACAGGGCTATCCTACGAGCAGTACTTC.